This TCR beta chain was obtained from a study of vaccination effects on CD4 cells after COVID-19. Study details: Two convalescent patients were sampled 16 days and one week before vaccination.

The V gene's germline CDR1 is SEHNR and CDR2 FQNEAQ (reference sequence). The V end lost 8 bases, the J end lost 4 bases, and 14 bases lay between the germline ends. This CDR3 region has 14 residues. The repertoire was sequenced with immunoSEQ multiplex PCR; TCRdb's copy has only in-frame clones and lacks some. This sample has 15,000 to 20,000 clones; roughly four fifths occur once, and the top ten carry around a sixth. Concerning this clone itself: Its target is not known.

ViraFEST assay sequencing came after antigen-specific CD4+ T cells were expanded with viral peptide pools. CD4+ T cells were isolated after 10 days of culture. Sometime from March through December 2020, the person acquired a SARS-CoV-2 infection that PCR confirmed. With around 10 ug/ml peptides and around 9.6 IU/ml IL-2, fewer than 2.5 million PBMC per well were cultured. General study findings and limits: Pronounced clonal contraction occurred in clones induced by infection and by vaccine late after vaccination.

Sequences were derived from CD4+ T cells from PBMCs cultured with SARS-CoV-2 spike peptides, sampled before COVID-19 vaccination. The source of this sequence is a human donor who had a prior SARS-CoV-2 infection. V is TRBV7-9 and J is TRBJ1-4, with D unclear. The CDR3 bases are TGTGCCAGCCGATTCTCGGACTATAATGAAAAACTGTTTTTT. Translating it yields CASRFSDYNEKLFF.